This passage covers 16 T cell receptor beta chains from one sample sequenced in a study of T cells in women clearing cervical HPV infection. The repertoire was sequenced with immunoSEQ multiplex PCR; TCRdb's copy has only in-frame clones and lacks some. Found here are about 33,000 clones; the top ten clones hold approximately 8.4%. The sample taken for sequencing was blood buffy coat. These receptors all come from a woman aged 18-70 years with a cervical HPV16 infection that either progressed to CIN3+ or cleared (not recorded which).

A note on this clone: The read ends 3 residues early relative to the CDR3; the germline J gene fills the gap. V gene TRBV4-2 combines with J gene TRBJ2-7; D possibly corresponds to TRBD2 (5 bases). CDR3 length equals 14 residues. The V end lost 4 bases, the J end lost 6 bases, and 16 bases lay between the germline ends. Germline CDR1 LGHNA, CDR2 YNFKEQ. The CDR3 bases that were read are TGTGCCAGCAGCCCCTACACTAGTTTTACCGAG. Translated: CASSPYTSFTE. The whole CDR3 reads CASSPYTSFTEQYF.

Comment on this clone: Read data end 3 residues before the CDR3 end; the end is taken from the germline J gene. V is TRBV5-5 and J is TRBJ2-1; 9 nucleotides match TRBD2. This CDR3 is 15 amino acids long. Looked up from germline, CDR1 is SGHKS and CDR2 is YYEKEE (reference sequence). The ends lost 4 bases at V and 7 bases at J; junction bases unmatched: 9. CDR3 bases read: TGTGCCAGCAGCCCGGGACTAGCCTTAAGTAATGAG. This gives the protein CASSPGLALSNE. The CDR3, in full, reads CASSPGLALSNEQFF.

In the case of this clone: With the read ending 3 residues before the CDR3 end, the germline J gene is used to fill in that end. The chain employs TRBV20-1 and TRBJ1-2; 7 nucleotides match TRBD1. V was pared by 4 bases and J by 7 bases, with 9 bases of the junction left unmatched. The CDR3 has 13 residues. Germline CDR1 reads DFQATT; CDR2 reads SNEGSKA (reference sequence). The CDR3 bases that were read are TGCAGTGCTATTGGACAGGCCCATTTTGGC. It translates to CSAIGQAHFG. The full CDR3 reads CSAIGQAHFGYTF.

As regards this clone: The read terminates 3 residues before the CDR3 end, so the remaining end is supplied by the germline J gene. V gene TRBV20-1 combines with J gene TRBJ2-7, with D possibly matching TRBD1 (5 bases). V lost 5 bases, J lost 1 base, and 15 bases lay in between. The CDR3 consists of 14 residues. CDR1 DFQATT and CDR2 SNEGSKA come from the germline V gene (reference sequence). Partial CDR3 DNA: TGCAGTGCTCTCCAAGACGACAGTTCCTACGAG. It codes for CSALQDDSSYE. The entire CDR3 reads CSALQDDSSYEQYF.

In the case of this clone: With the read ending 3 residues before the CDR3 end, the germline J gene is used to fill in that end. V gene TRBV10-3 combines with J gene TRBJ2-7; D is uncertain. V was trimmed by 8 bases and J by 3 bases, leaving 14 bases between them. The germline V gene has CDR1 ENHRY and CDR2 SYGVKD. CDR3 length equals 13 residues. Partial CDR3 DNA: TGTGCCATCGGATCTGACGCAGGCTACGAG. As protein: CAIGSDAGYE. From start to end, the CDR3 is CAIGSDAGYEQYF.

Notes on this clone: The missing CDR3 end, 3 residues past where the read stops, is filled in from the germline J gene. V usage is TRBV5-4 and J usage is TRBJ2-3; 7 positions match TRBD2. There are 16 residues in the CDR3. With V trimmed by 4 bases and J by 5 bases, 13 bases remained unmatched. The germline V gene has CDR1 SGHNT and CDR2 YYREEE (reference sequence). Partial CDR3 DNA: TGTGCCAGCAGCACGACGACTAGCCCCCAGAGAGATACG. Encoded protein: CASSTTTSPQRDT. In full, the CDR3 is CASSTTTSPQRDTQYF.

This clone is called medium-sized based on its frequency. From the germline J gene comes the end of the CDR3, since the read stops 3 residues before it. V is TRBV7-9 and J is TRBJ1-2; TRBD1 agrees at 7 bases. J was trimmed by 3 bases and V by 1 base; bases with no gene match: 5. The CDR3 consists of 15 residues. Germline values: CDR1 SEHNR, CDR2 FQNEAQ (reference sequence). CDR3 bases read: TGTGCCAGCAGCTTAGTAGTTACAGGGGACTATGGC. Translated, it gives CASSLVVTGDYG. The full CDR3 is CASSLVVTGDYGYTF.

As regards this clone: The CDR3 end lies 3 residues beyond the end of the read and is filled in from the germline J gene. V is TRBV9 and J is TRBJ1-1; 8 bases are shared with TRBD1. The V gene's germline CDR1 is SGDLS and CDR2 YYNGEE. There are 15 residues in the CDR3. The V and J ends lost 0 bases and 2 bases, in that order; junction bases with no gene match: 3. The CDR3 DNA, read in part, is TGTGCCAGCAGCGTAGGAGGGACAGGCAACACTGAA. This translates into CASSVGGTGNTE. The full CDR3 protein is CASSVGGTGNTEAFF.

Remarks on this clone: The sequenced fragment ends 3 residues before the CDR3 boundary, so the rest is inferred from the germline J gene. The chain uses TRBV7-6 and TRBJ1-2; no clear D. The CDR3 spans 16 residues. The germline V gene encodes CDR1 SGHVS and CDR2 FNYEAQ. This CDR3 reads CASSSVAGSGYNDYTF. CDR3 DNA, as far as it was read: TGTGCCAGCAGCTCCGTAGCGGGATCTGGATACAATGAC. The variable domain in full, completed from reference TRBV7-6 and TRBJ1-2, reads GAGVSQSPRYKVTKRGQDVALRCDPISGHVSLYWYRQALGQGPEFLTYFNYEAQQDKSGLPNDRFSAERPEGSISTLTIQRTEQRDSAMYRCASSSVAGSGYNDYTFGSGTRLTVV.

Worth noting for this clone: Sequencing ends 3 residues short of the CDR3 end; the germline J gene provides the rest. V gene TRBV7-3 combines with J gene TRBJ2-2; 7 positions match TRBD2. The V and J ends lost 5 bases and 6 bases, in that order; junction bases with no gene match: 3. Germline assignment: CDR1 SGHTA and CDR2 FQGTGA. The CDR3 is made up of 13 amino acids. The CDR3 reads CASSLTSPGELFF. The covered CDR3 bases are TGTGCCAGCAGCCTGACTAGCCCCGGGGAG.

Regarding this clone: The read falls 3 residues short of the CDR3 end, and the missing part is taken from the germline J gene. The chain employs TRBV11-1 and TRBJ1-1, with D maybe TRBD1 (5 bases). The CDR3 has 14 amino acids. Per germline, CDR1 SGHAT and CDR2 FQDESV (reference sequence). V was pared by 5 bases and J by 4 bases, with 14 bases between. CDR3 sequence reads: CASSPRQGVTEAFF. The covered CDR3 bases are TGTGCCAGCAGCCCGCGTCAGGGAGTCACTGAA.

A remark on this clone: The CDR3 end falls 3 residues outside the read, so it is completed with the germline J gene. Other nucleotide sequences in the sample specify the same CDR3. The chain recombines TRBV2 with TRBJ1-3, with 10 positions matching TRBD1. CDR1 SNHLY and CDR2 FYNNEI come from the germline V gene. This CDR3 has 15 amino acids. The ends lost 6 bases at V and 4 bases at J; junction bases unmatched: 6. CDR3 in amino acids: CASRKGQGSGNTIYF. The CDR3 DNA, read in part, is TGTGCCAGCAGAAAGGGACAGGGGTCCGGAAACACC.

Comments on this clone: From the germline J gene comes the end of the CDR3, since the read stops 3 residues before it. The chain employs TRBV5-1 and TRBJ2-1; 12 positions agree with TRBD2. Germline CDR1 reads SGHRS; CDR2 reads YFSETQ. With V trimmed by 5 bases and J by 7 bases, 4 bases remained unmatched. The CDR3 covers 14 residues. The CDR3 region is CASRTSGGLNEQFF. The part of the CDR3 DNA that was read is TGCGCCAGCAGAACTAGCGGGGGGCTGAATGAG.

Remarks on this clone: The sequenced fragment ends 3 residues before the CDR3 boundary, so the rest is inferred from the germline J gene. The chain employs TRBV7-2 and TRBJ2-4; perhaps TRBD1 as D (6 bases). The CDR3 length is 14 residues. Trimming took 3 bases from V and 5 from J, leaving 11 bases between them. CDR1 SGHTA and CDR2 FQGNSA come from the germline V gene. The CDR3 region is CASSLSGVENIQYF. The DNA read from the CDR3 is TGTGCCAGCAGCTTGTCAGGGGTCGAAAACATT.

Comments on this clone: The read falls 3 residues short of the CDR3 end, and the missing part is taken from the germline J gene. This rearrangement joins TRBV20-1 to TRBJ1-5, with 11 positions matching TRBD1. The CDR3 length is 15 residues. The V gene end was trimmed by 0 bases and the J gene end by 7 bases; junction bases not matched to a gene: 5. Germline V gene sequence: CDR1 DFQATT, CDR2 SNEGSKA (reference sequence). CDR3 loop: CSARDRDRGRQPQHF. The DNA read from the CDR3 is TGCAGTGCTAGAGATAGGGACAGGGGGAGGCAGCCC.

In the case of this clone: The read terminates 3 residues before the CDR3 end, so the remaining end is supplied by the germline J gene. The chain has TRBV2 and TRBJ1-2; the D is unclear. Germline lookup yields CDR1 SNHLY and CDR2 FYNNEI. This CDR3 spans 11 amino acids. Incomplete CDR3 DNA: TGTGCCAGCAGGGAAATCTACGAC. The encoded protein is CASREIYD. The CDR3 in full is CASREIYDYTF.